Below, 25 T cell receptor beta chains from the same sample are listed, as sequenced in a study of T cells in Graves' hyperthyroidism and ophthalmopathy. The TCR beta CDR3 regions underwent amplification using RNA transcripts as the source. The primer set for the first-round RT-PCR of the TCR CDR3 was HTBI. TCRdb fed the multiplex PCR reads into MiXCR, producing one record per CDR3 protein. The table records a few hundred thousand distinct CDR3 sequences, around a fifth of them present only once. Material: blood. The receptors here all came from a woman between 65 and 79 years old with Graves' ophthalmopathy.

The rearrangement uses TRBV5-4 and TRBJ2-3, with no clear D. Germline CDR1 SGHNT, CDR2 YYREEE (reference sequence). The CDR3 runs to 14 residues. V shed 8 bases and J shed 2 bases, with 15 bases lying between them. The CDR3 sequence: CASSTLSNTDTQYF. CDR3 DNA sequence: TGTGCCAGTTCGACTCTCAGTAACACAGATACGCAGTATTTT.

V and J are TRBV29-1 and TRBJ2-5; TRBD1 aligns across 9 bases. CDR1 and CDR2 (germline): SQVTM, ANQGSEA. This CDR3 is 16 amino acids long. Losses at the gene ends were 1 base for V and 4 bases for J; bases not matched to a gene: 10. The CDR3 DNA sequence: TGCAGCGTTGAAGGATATGCGGGACAGGGAACAGAGACCCAGTACTTC. This gives the protein CSVEGYAGQGTETQYF.

The chain combines TRBV24-1 with TRBJ2-1; 7 bases line up with TRBD2. CDR3 length equals 15 residues. Germline CDR1 and CDR2: KGHDR and SFDVKD. After removal of 9 bases from V and 6 bases from J, the junction contained 13 bases not matched to a gene. CDR3 DNA: TGTGCCACCGGCCCTGGGGCGGGAGCCATCAATGAGCAGTTCTTC. It is translated as CATGPGAGAINEQFF.

The rearrangement links TRBV9 to TRBJ2-5; 8 nucleotides agree with TRBD2. The ends lost 0 bases at V and 1 base at J; junction bases unmatched: 2. Germline V lookup: CDR1 SGDLS, CDR2 YYNGEE. The CDR3 has 15 amino acids. CDR3 DNA sequence: TGTGCCAGCAGCGTAGCGGGAGGGCCCCAAGAGACCCAGTACTTC. Encoded protein: CASSVAGGPQETQYF.

There are a few counts of this clonotype. This rearrangement joins TRBV12-3 or TRBV12-4 to TRBJ2-7; TRBD2 matches at 8 bases. J was trimmed by 4 bases and V by 6 bases; bases with no gene match: 5. The CDR3 spans 13 residues. For the CDR3, the DNA is TGTGCCAGCAGCCAAGCGGGAGTTTACGAGCAGTACTTC. Protein product: CASSQAGVYEQYF.

V and J are TRBV24-1 and TRBJ2-1; no clear D. The CDR3 consists of 13 residues. Germline CDR1 and CDR2: KGHDR and SFDVKD. V was shortened by 7 bases and J by 5 bases, with 11 bases between the two germline ends. CDR3 protein: CATRPGGDNEQFF. The CDR3 DNA follows: TGTGCCACCAGACCGGGTGGGGACAATGAGCAGTTCTTC.

The chain has TRBV2 and TRBJ1-1; possibly TRBD1 for D (5 bases). The CDR3 has 15 amino acids. The V and J ends lost 0 bases and 2 bases respectively, with 10 bases between them. Looked up from germline, CDR1 is SNHLY and CDR2 is FYNNEI. CDR3 in DNA: TGTGCCAGCAGTGAAGCGCGGCAGGGAAACACTGAAGCTTTCTTT. It encodes CASSEARQGNTEAFF.

This chain links TRBV6-1 with TRBJ2-7; a weak D match, TRBD2 (7 bases). Germline lookup yields CDR1 MNHNS and CDR2 SASEGT. Trimming pared 7 bases from V and 6 bases from J, leaving 22 bases between. The CDR3 has 15 residues. The DNA of the CDR3 is TGTGCCAGCACCCCCCGAGGGGGGGGGGGGGGCGAGCAGTACTTC. This sequence encodes CASTPRGGGGGEQYF.

The chain carries TRBV19 and TRBJ1-2, with D uncertain. The V end lost 1 base, the J end lost 6 bases, and 9 bases lay between the germline ends. Germline CDR1 LNHDA, CDR2 SQIVND (reference sequence). This CDR3 contains 13 residues. CDR3 DNA sequence: TGTGCCAGTAGTATAGGGGCGGTAAATGGCTACACCTTC. Its translation is CASSIGAVNGYTF.

DNA for the CDR3: TGCGCCAGCAGCGCGGGAGGGCGAGAGGAGCAGTTCTTC. Protein sequence: CASSAGGREEQFF. This chain uses TRBV5-1 with TRBJ2-1, with 9 bases fitting TRBD2. Looked up from germline, CDR1 is SGHRS and CDR2 is YFSETQ. The CDR3 consists of 13 residues. V shed 4 bases, J shed 10 bases, and the junction held 6 bases outside the gene matches.

As regards this clonotype: A much bigger clone sits one base away, suggesting this may be a read error. The chain employs TRBV2 and TRBJ2-7; tentatively, D is TRBD1 (6 bases). CDR3 length equals 15 residues. The germline V and J ends were trimmed by 2 bases and 0 bases, with 11 bases remaining between them. CDR1 is SNHLY and CDR2 is FYNNEI in the germline V gene. The CDR3 sequence: CASSESGTISYEQYF. In DNA, the CDR3 is TGTGCCAGCAGTGAATCGGGGACAATCTCCTACGAGCAGTACTTC.

This clonotype was detected ten times or more. This chain connects TRBV6-2 or TRBV6-3 to TRBJ1-1; D is ambiguous. Trimming shortened V by 2 bases and J by 1 base, and 8 bases separated the two germline ends. The germline CDR1 and CDR2 sequences are MNHEY and SVGEGT. This CDR3 has 14 residues. The CDR3 loop reads CASSYTDTNTEAFF. In DNA, the CDR3 is TGTGCCAGCAGTTACACCGACACGAACACTGAAGCTTTCTTT.

This clonotype was detected many times. The V gene is TRBV27, the J gene TRBJ1-1; 9 bases are a match to TRBD1. Germline-derived CDR1 and CDR2 are MNHEY and SMNVEV (reference sequence). CDR3 length equals 17 residues. J gave up 7 bases and V 5 bases, and 17 bases lay outside the gene matches. CDR3 in DNA: TGTGCCAGCAGTCCACTCGCACTGGGACAGGGAGGAGGTGAAGCTTTCTTT. Protein sequence: CASSPLALGQGGGEAFF.

This clonotype was seen a handful of times. This chain joins TRBV18 and TRBJ1-4; 7 bases match TRBD1. CDR3 length equals 18 residues. Germline values: CDR1 KGHSH, CDR2 LQKENI. V was pared by 2 bases and J by 5 bases, with 14 bases of the junction left unmatched. The DNA of the CDR3 is TGTGCCAGCTCACCAAAACGAGAAACAGGGGCAGGAAATGAAAAACTGTTTTTT. This sequence encodes CASSPKRETGAGNEKLFF.

Comment on this clonotype: Sequence at one end of the junction differs from germline and may be a read error. The rearrangement joins TRBV7-9 to TRBJ1-1; D perhaps matches TRBD1 (5 bases). Germline loops: CDR1 SEHNR, CDR2 FQNEAQ (reference sequence). CDR3 length equals 13 residues. CDR3 protein: CAGSPDRNTEAFF. CDR3 sequence (DNA): TGTGCCGGCAGTCCTGACAGGAACACTGAAGCTTTCTTT. Based on the CDR3 plus reference TRBV7-9 and TRBJ1-1, the full variable domain is DTGVSQNPRHKITKRGQNVTFRCDPISEHNRLYWYRQTLGQGPEFLTYFQNEAQLEKSRLLSDRFSAERPKGSFSTLEIQRTEQGDSAMYLCAGSPDRNTEAFFGQGTRLTVV.

The sample holds a few counts of this clonotype. This chain connects TRBV9 to TRBJ2-5; perhaps TRBD2 as D (6 bases). Trimming stripped 0 bases from V and 1 base from J, with 13 bases between. Germline V CDR1 and CDR2: SGDLS, YYNGEE. The CDR3 consists of 16 residues. The CDR3 coding sequence is TGTGCCAGCAGCGTAGCTTCCCGGGACTCCCAAGAGACCCAGTACTTC. Its protein product is CASSVASRDSQETQYF.

This clonotype was detected only a few times. The chain couples TRBV20-1 to TRBJ1-2; TRBD1 matches 12 bases. CDR3 length: 16 amino acids. Trimming at V came to 5 bases and at J to 4 bases, leaving 11 bases not matched to a gene. The V gene's germline CDR1 is DFQATT and CDR2 SNEGSKA (reference sequence). DNA of the CDR3: TGCAGTGCTCGGTCGACCGGGACAGGGGGCTTCTATGGCTACACCTTC. Encoded protein: CSARSTGTGGFYGYTF.

The gene calls are TRBV5-1 and TRBJ1-3; D unclear. This CDR3 spans 14 amino acids. Germline lookup yields CDR1 SGHRS and CDR2 YFSETQ. The germline V and J ends were trimmed by 1 base and 0 bases, with 5 bases remaining between them. DNA for the CDR3: TGCGCCAGCAGCTTGTTGGGCTCTGGAAACACCATATATTTT. Amino acid sequence: CASSLLGSGNTIYF.

This clonotype was counted at least ten times. The chain carries TRBV27 and TRBJ2-2; D is uncertain. Trimming stripped 3 bases from V and 1 base from J, with 3 bases between. Germline lookup yields CDR1 MNHEY and CDR2 SMNVEV (reference sequence). This CDR3 region has 13 residues. This CDR3 reads CASSLKNTGELFF. The CDR3 DNA is TGTGCCAGCAGTTTGAAGAACACCGGGGAGCTGTTTTTT.

The chain employs TRBV20-1 and TRBJ2-7, with D unclear. Per the germline V gene, CDR1 is DFQATT and CDR2 is SNEGSKA (reference sequence). With 3 bases removed from V and 0 bases from J, the gap between germline ends came to 12 bases. The CDR3 runs to 14 residues. In DNA form, the CDR3 reads TGCAGTGCTAGGTTAATCGCAAACTCCTACGAGCAGTACTTC. Translation gives CSARLIANSYEQYF.

This clonotype was observed a handful of times. The V call is TRBV7-9, the J call TRBJ2-7; 8 bases are a match to TRBD2. V was pared by 4 bases and J by 9 bases, with 14 bases of the junction left unmatched. The CDR3 has 15 residues. Germline V gene sequence: CDR1 SEHNR, CDR2 FQNEAQ (reference sequence). The CDR3 region has the DNA TGTGCCAGCAGCTCCAGGTCGGGACTAGAGGAACCGCAGTACTTC. Translating it yields CASSSRSGLEEPQYF.

In this sample, this clonotype turned up a few times. V gene TRBV7-6 combines with J gene TRBJ1-1; D is possibly TRBD1 (6 bases). The CDR3 length is 16 residues. Trimming removed 5 bases at V and 4 bases at J, with 20 bases between. Germline values: CDR1 SGHVS, CDR2 FNYEAQ. The CDR3 DNA is TGTGCCAGCAGCCGAGGGGGGGGGATCAGCGTCACTGAAGCTTTCTTT. It yields the protein CASSRGGGISVTEAFF.

A remark on this clonotype: A much larger clone is a single base away; this may be a read error. J is TRBJ1-2 and V is TRBV29-1, with 9 nucleotides matching TRBD1. The J segment lost 7 bases and the V segment lost 8 bases, leaving 11 bases of the junction unmatched. The CDR3 contains 13 residues. Germline V gene sequence: CDR1 SQVTM, CDR2 ANQGSEA. The CDR3 spells CSIKPTGGSGYTF. CDR3 DNA: TGCAGCATCAAACCGACAGGGGGAAGTGGCTACACCTTC.

Many counts were recorded for this clonotype. The V gene is TRBV11-2, the J gene TRBJ2-1, with D possibly TRBD2 on 5 matching bases. V lost 1 base, J lost 7 bases, and 14 bases lay in between. The CDR3 runs 15 residues. The germline V gene has CDR1 SGHAT and CDR2 FQNNGV. CDR3 bases: TGTGCCAGCAGCTTAGCGGGGTGGAATTTAAATGAGCAGTTCTTC. Its translation: CASSLAGWNLNEQFF. Complete variable domain (other parts from reference TRBV11-2 and TRBJ2-1): EAGVAQSPRYKIIEKRQSVAFWCNPISGHATLYWYQQILGQGPKLLIQFQNNGVVDDSQLPKDRFSAERLKGVDSTLKIQPAKLEDSAVYLCASSLAGWNLNEQFFGPGTRLTVL.

The chain couples TRBV5-1 to TRBJ1-6, with TRBD1 matching over 7 bases. The CDR3 sequence is 17 residues long. Germline CDR1 SGHRS, CDR2 YFSETQ. V trimming: 3 bases; J trimming: 8 bases; junction bases outside the gene matches: 14. The CDR3 coding sequence is TGCGCCAGCAGCTCCCGACAGGGCCGTGCTGGGGATTCACCCCTCCACTTT. Its translation: CASSSRQGRAGDSPLHF.